This section outlines one TCR beta chain sequence together with its context. Its antigen is undetermined. Generated by immunoSEQ multiplex PCR, the TCRdb table keeps only in-frame clones and is missing some. Of roughly 150,000 clones listed, just under 95% are singletons. Germline CDR1 is PRHDT and CDR2 is FYEKMQ (reference sequence). V was clipped by 4 bases and J by 13 bases; unmatched bases: 12. This CDR3 is built from 14 residues. The data derive from a study of T cell responses to AZD1222 COVID-19 vaccine. Whole-study results and caveats: Donors, mostly white British, included more females; clonal diversity was possibly underestimated. Nearly half of spike-specific TCRs reportedly target variant regions that are unmutated in the B.1.351 and B.1.1.7 variants. Vaccination with two AZD1222 doses was followed by a rise in Spike-specific TCR breadth and depth.

The V and J genes are TRBV13 and TRBJ1-4, with TRBD1 matching over 7 bases. This TCR was sampled from an adult in good health. Sample: peripheral blood, taken on day 0 of AZD1222 vaccination. CDR3 in amino acids: CASSSRDSMVGLFF. CDR3 DNA: TGTGCCAGCAGCTCTCGGGACAGTATGGTGGGACTGTTTTTT.